The 10 T cell receptor beta chains below were found in one sample sequenced in a study of T cells in Graves' hyperthyroidism and ophthalmopathy. RNA transcripts yielded amplified TCR beta CDR3 regions. HTBI primers were used for first-round RT-PCR of the TCR CDR3. MiXCR was run by TCRdb on the multiplex PCR reads, yielding one entry per CDR3 protein. The repertoire holds 700,000 to 950,000 distinct CDR3 sequences, with 35% as singletons. The sequenced material came from blood. The receptor set was obtained from a woman in her thirties or forties with Graves' hyperthyroidism.

CDR3 region: CATKQGAGIDEQYF. In nucleotides, the CDR3 is TGTGCCACCAAGCAAGGCGCAGGGATAGACGAGCAGTACTTC. The chain links TRBV15 to TRBJ2-7; possible D gene TRBD1, 5 bases. The CDR3 is made up of 14 amino acids. In germline, CDR1 is LNHNV, CDR2 YYDKDF (reference sequence). The V end was cut by 7 bases, the J end by 5 bases, with 18 bases between.

About this clonotype: This may stem from a read error, because a much larger clone lies one nucleotide away. The J gene is TRBJ1-2, the V gene TRBV7-8; TRBD1 matches 9 bases. V lost 5 bases to trimming and J lost 8 bases; unmatched junction nucleotides: 9. CDR3 length: 14 residues. Germline-derived CDR1 and CDR2 are SGHVS and FQNEAQ. CDR3 DNA sequence: TGTGCCAGCAGCCCCGCGGACAGGGGTTCAGGCTACACCTTC. Protein sequence: CASSPADRGSGYTF. Supplemented by reference TRBV7-8 and TRBJ1-2, the full variable domain reads GAGVSQSPRYKVAKRGQDVALRCDPISGHVSLFWYQQALGQGPEFLTYFQNEAQLDKSGLPSDRFFAERPEGSVSTLKIQRTQQEDSAVYLCASSPADRGSGYTFGSGTRLTVV.

The chain is built from TRBV4-3 and TRBJ1-6; 10 bases agree with TRBD1. The CDR3 is 16 amino acids. Germline values: CDR1 LGHNA, CDR2 YSLEER. Germline trimming cut 3 bases from V and 7 bases from J; bases unmatched to any gene: 6. CDR3 nucleotide sequence: TGCGCCAGCAGCCATCTCGGGACAGGGGCCAATTCACCCCTCCACTTT. Translating it yields CASSHLGTGANSPLHF.

The rearrangement links TRBV4-3 to TRBJ2-7; TRBD1 agrees at 9 bases. CDR3 length: 15 amino acids. J lost 2 bases, V lost 3 bases, and 5 bases had no gene match. CDR1 is LGHNA, CDR2 YSLEER, per germline. This CDR3 is CASSHTQGAPYEQYF. For the CDR3, the DNA is TGCGCCAGCAGCCACACACAGGGGGCGCCCTACGAGCAGTACTTC.

This clonotype was observed a few times. Written as DNA, the CDR3 is TGTGCCAGCTCACCACAGGGGAGGGGCGAGCAGTACTTC. Translating gives CASSPQGRGEQYF. The chain has TRBV18 and TRBJ2-7; TRBD2 aligns across 7 bases. Germline V gene lookup returns CDR1 KGHSH and CDR2 LQKENI. This CDR3 contains 13 residues. Unmatched junction bases numbered 3, after V lost 1 base and J lost 6 bases.

J is TRBJ1-1 and V is TRBV14; maybe TRBD1 (5 bases). Germline loops: CDR1 SGHDN, CDR2 FVKESK. There are 14 residues in the CDR3. With 1 base removed from V and 3 bases from J, the gap between germline ends came to 9 bases. The CDR3 sequence: CASSQGGVDTEAFF. The DNA for the CDR3 is TGTGCCAGCAGCCAAGGGGGGGTGGACACTGAAGCTTTCTTT. Using reference TRBV14 and TRBJ1-1 for the parts outside the CDR3, the full variable domain is EAGVTQFPSHSVIEKGQTVTLRCDPISGHDNLYWYRRVMGKEIKFLLHFVKESKQDESGMPNNRFLAERTGGTYSTLKVQPAELEDSGVYFCASSQGGVDTEAFFGQGTRLTVV.

This clonotype has a handful of counts. This chain joins TRBV24-1 and TRBJ2-5, with D unresolved. Germline V CDR1 and CDR2: KGHDR, SFDVKD. Trimming left V 4 bases short and J 0 bases short, with 2 bases between. The CDR3 covers 12 residues. CDR3 residues: CATSDYQETQYF. The CDR3 region has the DNA TGTGCCACCAGTGACTACCAAGAGACCCAGTACTTC.

This clonotype was found once. The V and J genes are TRBV5-4 and TRBJ1-2, with D maybe TRBD1 (5 bases). The CDR3 runs to 11 residues. The germline gives CDR1 SGHNT, CDR2 YYREEE (reference sequence). The germline V and J ends were trimmed by 2 bases and 9 bases, with 8 bases remaining between them. CDR3 in DNA: TGTGCCAGCAGCTTAGGGGCTAGCTACACCTTC. The encoded protein is CASSLGASYTF.

The chain joins TRBV20-1 to TRBJ1-5; D might be TRBD1 (6 bases). The V end lost 6 bases, the J end lost 9 bases, and 18 bases lay between the germline ends. The CDR3 covers 13 residues. The germline gives CDR1 DFQATT, CDR2 SNEGSKA (reference sequence). The CDR3 DNA follows: TGCAGTGCAGAGGGAGGGGGGTCTAGGCCCCAGCATTTT. Translated: CSAEGGGSRPQHF.

This clonotype has a count of ten or more. The chain has TRBV19 and TRBJ1-2; D is ambiguous. V lost 4 bases and J 1 base, leaving 7 bases between the germline ends. The length of the CDR3 is 13 residues. CDR1 and CDR2 from the germline V gene are LNHDA and SQIVND (reference sequence). The CDR3 here is CASSRGNNYGYTF. The CDR3 bases are TGTGCCAGTAGTAGAGGGAATAACTATGGCTACACCTTC.